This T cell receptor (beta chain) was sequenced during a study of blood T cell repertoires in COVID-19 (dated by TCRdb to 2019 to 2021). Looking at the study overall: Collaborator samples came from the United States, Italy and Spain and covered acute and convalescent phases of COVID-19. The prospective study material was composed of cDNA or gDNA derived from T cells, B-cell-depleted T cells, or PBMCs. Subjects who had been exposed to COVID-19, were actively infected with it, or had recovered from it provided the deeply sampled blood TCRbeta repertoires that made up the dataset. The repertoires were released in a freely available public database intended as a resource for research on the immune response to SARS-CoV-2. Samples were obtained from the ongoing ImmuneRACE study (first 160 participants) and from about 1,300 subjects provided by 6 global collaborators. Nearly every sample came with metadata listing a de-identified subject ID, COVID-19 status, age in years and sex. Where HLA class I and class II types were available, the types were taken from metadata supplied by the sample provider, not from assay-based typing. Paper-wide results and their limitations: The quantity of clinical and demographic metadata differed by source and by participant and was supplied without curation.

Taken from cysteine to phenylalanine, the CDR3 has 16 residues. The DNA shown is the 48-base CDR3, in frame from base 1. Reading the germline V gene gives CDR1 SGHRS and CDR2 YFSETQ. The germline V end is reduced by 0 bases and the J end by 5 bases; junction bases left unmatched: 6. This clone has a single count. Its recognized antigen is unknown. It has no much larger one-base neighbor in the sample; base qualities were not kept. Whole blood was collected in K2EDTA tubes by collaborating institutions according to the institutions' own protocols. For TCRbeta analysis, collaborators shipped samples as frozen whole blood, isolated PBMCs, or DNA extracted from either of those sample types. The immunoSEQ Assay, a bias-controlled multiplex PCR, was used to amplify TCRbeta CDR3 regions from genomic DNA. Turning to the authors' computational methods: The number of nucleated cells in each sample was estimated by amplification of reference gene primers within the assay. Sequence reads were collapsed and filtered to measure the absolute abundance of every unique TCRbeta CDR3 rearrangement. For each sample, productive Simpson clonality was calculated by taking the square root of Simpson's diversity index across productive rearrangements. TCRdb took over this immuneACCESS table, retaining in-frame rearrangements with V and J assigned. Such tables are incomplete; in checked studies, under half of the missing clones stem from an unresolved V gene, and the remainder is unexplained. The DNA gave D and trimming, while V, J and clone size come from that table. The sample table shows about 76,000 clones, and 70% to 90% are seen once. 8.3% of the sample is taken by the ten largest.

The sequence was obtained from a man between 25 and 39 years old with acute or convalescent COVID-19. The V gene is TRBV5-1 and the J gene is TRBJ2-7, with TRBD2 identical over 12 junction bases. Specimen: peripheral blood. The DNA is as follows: TGCGCCAGCAGCTTGGGCGGACTAGCGGGACAACACGAGCAGTACTTC. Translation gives CASSLGGLAGQHEQYF.